The 32 T cell receptor beta chains in this list originate from one sample, sequenced in a study of blood T cells in healthy people across ages. The second PCR ran about 6 to 11 cycles with a sample-barcoded 5' primer and J-beta primers. TCRdb independently ran MiXCR on the 5' RACE reads; one entry per CDR3 protein. The sample has about 780,000 distinct CDR3 sequences, around 45% seen once. The material sequenced was blood. The receptors originated from a man of 80 years or more in good health.

The rearrangement joins TRBV20-1 to TRBJ2-1; possible D gene TRBD2, 7 bases. With 3 bases removed from V and 7 bases from J, the gap between germline ends came to 16 bases. From germline, CDR1 is DFQATT and CDR2 SNEGSKA (reference sequence). The CDR3 sequence is 14 residues long. The DNA of the CDR3 is TGCAGTGCTAGTGAGAGGGGGGGCCGAAATGAGCAGTTCTTC. It translates to CSASERGGRNEQFF.

The chain combines TRBV6-2 or TRBV6-3 with TRBJ2-7; 7 positions match TRBD2. The CDR3 covers 18 residues. Trimming cost V 3 bases and J 5 bases; bases outside gene matches: 19. Looked up from germline, CDR1 is MNHEY and CDR2 is SVGEGT. CDR3 amino acids: CASSYQPTLAGAGDEQYF. CDR3 sequence (DNA): TGTGCCAGCAGTTATCAACCAACCTTAGCGGGCGCGGGCGACGAGCAGTACTTC.

The V gene is TRBV10-3, the J gene TRBJ2-5, with 10 positions matching TRBD2. The germline V gene encodes CDR1 ENHRY and CDR2 SYGVKD. CDR3 length: 14 amino acids. V was pared by 8 bases and J by 11 bases, with 14 bases of the junction left unmatched. The CDR3 coding sequence is TGTGCCATCGGAGGGGCTAGCGGGAGTGCTGAGCAGTACTTC. Protein product: CAIGGASGSAEQYF.

This chain connects TRBV29-1 to TRBJ1-2, with unresolved D. V was clipped by 5 bases and J by 6 bases, with 13 bases between them. CDR3 length: 12 residues. Germline V CDR1 and CDR2: SQVTM, ANQGSEA. This CDR3 reads CSVWTPRDGYTF. The CDR3, as DNA: TGCAGCGTTTGGACTCCAAGGGATGGCTACACCTTC.

This clonotype was seen ten or more times. The chain carries TRBV7-2 and TRBJ2-1; D unclear. Germline CDR1 SGHTA, CDR2 FQGNSA. There are 13 residues in the CDR3. V lost 5 bases to trimming and J lost 6 bases, with 11 bases between them. The CDR3 sequence: CASSPLVSNEQFF. Here the CDR3 DNA reads TGTGCCAGCAGCCCCCTTGTTAGCAATGAGCAGTTCTTC.

V is TRBV18 and J is TRBJ1-1; D might be TRBD1 (6 bases). CDR3 size: 15 residues. The V gene lost 0 bases and the J gene lost 1 base, with 9 bases spanning the gap. Germline CDR1 KGHSH, CDR2 LQKENI. The CDR3 nucleotides read TGTGCCAGCTCACCACCAAGGGGACAGAACACTGAAGCTTTCTTT. Its protein product is CASSPPRGQNTEAFF.

This chain connects TRBV18 to TRBJ2-5; no reliable D call. CDR3 length: 14 amino acids. CDR1 KGHSH and CDR2 LQKENI come from the germline V gene. The V and J ends lost 0 bases and 4 bases respectively, with 9 bases between them. The chain's CDR3 is CASSPPSTGETQYF. For the CDR3, the DNA is TGTGCCAGCTCACCACCGAGTACGGGAGAGACCCAGTACTTC.

The genes are TRBV6-2 or TRBV6-3 and TRBJ2-1; 10 bases map to TRBD2. The V gene's germline CDR1 is MNHEY and CDR2 SVGEGT. Losses at the gene ends were 8 bases for V and 9 bases for J; bases not matched to a gene: 7. The CDR3 loop spans 13 amino acids. CDR3 sequence (DNA): TGTGCCAGCTTGCTAGCGGGAGCGGTTGAGCAGTTCTTC. This codes for CASLLAGAVEQFF.

J is TRBJ2-7 and V is TRBV12-3 or TRBV12-4, with D perhaps matching TRBD1 (6 bases). The CDR3 length is 14 residues. V gave up 6 bases and J gave up 5 bases, with 17 bases separating them. The CDR3 DNA is TGTGCCAGCAGCTCCGACAGGTTCAGCAACGAGCAGTACTTC. Its translation is CASSSDRFSNEQYF.

This clonotype has at least ten counts. The V call is TRBV5-1, the J call TRBJ2-1; 9 bases are a match to TRBD2. The ends lost 1 base at V and 3 bases at J; junction bases unmatched: 2. The CDR3 totals 15 residues. CDR1 and CDR2 (germline): SGHRS, YFSETQ. CDR3 sequence: CASSLSGGLYNEQFF. The CDR3 coding sequence is TGCGCCAGCAGCTTGAGCGGGGGGCTCTACAATGAGCAGTTCTTC.

This clonotype was observed a handful of times. The rearrangement uses TRBV5-1 and TRBJ2-5; D is perhaps TRBD2 (6 bases). The CDR3 has 15 amino acids. Germline V gene data show CDR1 as SGHRS and CDR2 as YFSETQ. Trimming took 5 bases from V and 2 from J, leaving 16 bases between them. As DNA, the CDR3 is TGCGCCAGCAGTTTCCCCGGGGGAGAGCAAGAGACCCAGTACTTC. It specifies CASSFPGGEQETQYF.

This clonotype was observed a few times. The chain is built from TRBV10-3 and TRBJ1-5, with D unclear. From germline, CDR1 is ENHRY and CDR2 SYGVKD. The V end was cut by 3 bases, the J end by 1 base, with 7 bases between. The CDR3 extends over 14 amino acids. The CDR3 protein is CAISDSKSNQPQHF. The CDR3, as DNA: TGTGCCATCAGTGACAGTAAAAGCAATCAGCCCCAGCATTTT.

This clonotype was detected only a few times. The gene calls are TRBV5-1 and TRBJ2-5; perhaps TRBD1 as D (5 bases). The V end lost 4 bases, the J end lost 11 bases, and 21 bases lay between the germline ends. CDR1 and CDR2 (germline): SGHRS, YFSETQ. There are 14 residues in the CDR3. CDR3 coding DNA: TGCGCCAGCAGCATTAGACAGCAGGGTGGTGAGCAGTACTTC. It specifies CASSIRQQGGEQYF.

Only a few counts were recorded for this clonotype. The rearrangement joins TRBV20-1 to TRBJ2-2, with 7 bases aligning to TRBD1. This CDR3 has 14 amino acids. Germline CDR1 and CDR2: DFQATT and SNEGSKA (reference sequence). V shed 6 bases, J shed 0 bases, and the junction held 4 bases outside the gene matches. The CDR3 sequence is CSAPTGSNTGELFF. The DNA for the CDR3 is TGCAGTGCACCGACAGGGTCGAACACCGGGGAGCTGTTTTTT.

On this clonotype: Since no conserved phenylalanine or tryptophan closes the CDR3, a read error is the likely cause. The V and J genes are TRBV7-2 and TRBJ2-5; 7 bases match TRBD1. The CDR3 is 14 amino acids. V was pared by 2 bases and J by 5 bases, with 5 bases of the junction left unmatched. The germline V gene encodes CDR1 SGHTA and CDR2 FQGNSA. The CDR3 sequence is CASSLKQGMETQYI. In DNA form, the CDR3 reads TGTGCCAGCAGCTTAAAACAGGGGATGGAGACCCAGTACATC.

The J gene is TRBJ2-2, the V gene TRBV19; a weak D match, TRBD1 (8 bases). The germline gives CDR1 LNHDA, CDR2 SQIVND (reference sequence). The length of the CDR3 is 15 residues. V was pared by 9 bases and J by 8 bases, with 22 bases between. The CDR3 is CASIFLGQGGGELFF. CDR3 in DNA: TGTGCCAGCATATTTTTAGGACAGGGAGGGGGGGAGCTGTTTTTT.

The chain is built from TRBV20-1 and TRBJ2-3; tentative D call: TRBD2 (5 bases). Trimming removed 2 bases from V and 0 bases from J, with 6 bases in between. This CDR3 contains 13 residues. Germline V gene data show CDR1 as DFQATT and CDR2 as SNEGSKA (reference sequence). The DNA for the CDR3 is TGCAGTGCTAGACCGGGAAGCACAGATACGCAGTATTTT. This sequence encodes CSARPGSTDTQYF.

The sample holds a few counts of this clonotype. V is TRBV14 and J is TRBJ1-2; D is possibly TRBD1 (6 bases). This CDR3 spans 13 amino acids. CDR1 is SGHDN and CDR2 is FVKESK in the germline V gene. V dropped 5 bases and J dropped 2 bases, with 9 bases sitting between them. This CDR3 reads CASSFDRNYGYTF. The CDR3 coding sequence is TGTGCCAGCAGCTTTGACAGGAACTATGGCTACACCTTC. Full variable domain (remainder filled in from reference TRBV14 and TRBJ1-2): EAGVTQFPSHSVIEKGQTVTLRCDPISGHDNLYWYRRVMGKEIKFLLHFVKESKQDESGMPNNRFLAERTGGTYSTLKVQPAELEDSGVYFCASSFDRNYGYTFGSGTRLTVV.

The chain links TRBV29-1 to TRBJ2-4; 8 nucleotides match TRBD1. Losses at the gene ends were 6 bases for V and 2 bases for J; bases not matched to a gene: 9. There are 15 residues in the CDR3. The germline V gene has CDR1 SQVTM and CDR2 ANQGSEA. CDR3 bases: TGCAGCGTCCGTCAGGCAGGGGGCCCCAAAAACATTCAGTACTTC. Translated, it gives CSVRQAGGPKNIQYF.

This chain connects TRBV12-3 or TRBV12-4 to TRBJ2-2, with 12 bases matching TRBD2. The CDR3 consists of 17 residues. The V segment lost 3 bases and the J segment 5 bases; nucleotides outside the gene matches: 7. This CDR3 reads CASSFLLAGGPTGELFF. The CDR3 region has the DNA TGTGCCAGCAGTTTTCTCCTAGCGGGAGGGCCTACCGGGGAGCTGTTTTTT.

This sequence joins TRBV28 and TRBJ2-2; D is perhaps TRBD2 (6 bases). The CDR3 covers 15 residues. Deletions cut 7 bases from V and 4 bases from J, with 16 bases between. The germline CDR1 and CDR2 sequences are MDHEN and SYDVKM. The CDR3 spells CASIGSSAFTGELFF. In DNA, the CDR3 is TGTGCCAGCATCGGGAGTTCGGCGTTCACCGGGGAGCTGTTTTTT.

The count of this clonotype is one. V and J are TRBV28 and TRBJ2-4; TRBD2 agrees at 8 bases. The tail of the sequence fits TRBJ2-7 better, so the J call may be wrong. CDR3 length: 14 amino acids. Germline CDR1 is MDHEN and CDR2 is SYDVKM. CDR3 bases: TGTGCCAGCAATAAAGCGGGACTAGTCTGCGAGCAGTACTTC. This encodes CASNKAGLVCEQYF.

This clonotype showed up just once. The V call is TRBV20-1, the J call TRBJ2-5; D is uncertain. Germline V lookup: CDR1 DFQATT, CDR2 SNEGSKA (reference sequence). Trimming took 6 bases from V and 4 from J, leaving 18 bases between them. CDR3 length: 14 residues. CDR3 amino acids: CSAYQLAGGETQYF. In DNA, the CDR3 is TGCAGTGCGTACCAGTTAGCAGGCGGAGAGACCCAGTACTTC.

A few counts support this clonotype. CDR3 in amino acids: CASSLVQTSTDTQYF. CDR3 DNA: TGCGCCAGCAGCTTGGTACAGACTAGCACAGATACGCAGTATTTT. The rearrangement joins TRBV5-1 to TRBJ2-3, with D hard to call. The V and J ends lost 0 bases and 0 bases respectively, with 8 bases between them. This CDR3 spans 15 amino acids. Germline assignment: CDR1 SGHRS and CDR2 YFSETQ.

V is TRBV6-2 or TRBV6-3 and J is TRBJ2-1, with TRBD2 identical over 12 bases. V trimming: 2 bases; J trimming: 3 bases; junction bases outside the gene matches: 5. The CDR3 extends over 17 amino acids. Germline V gene lookup returns CDR1 MNHEY and CDR2 SVGEGT. CDR3 in amino acids: CASSYGLAGPYYNEQFF. The DNA of the CDR3 is TGTGCCAGCAGTTACGGACTAGCGGGACCTTACTACAATGAGCAGTTCTTC.

This chain joins TRBV11-2 and TRBJ2-3; D not resolved. The CDR3 totals 14 residues. Trimming stripped 1 base from V and 4 bases from J, with 9 bases between. From germline, CDR1 is SGHAT and CDR2 FQNNGV. The DNA of the CDR3 is TGTGCCAGCAGCTTAGTTGGTAGTTCAGATACGCAGTATTTT. Its translation: CASSLVGSSDTQYF.

The chain carries TRBV20-1 and TRBJ2-5; 7 nucleotides match TRBD2. The CDR3 is 13 amino acids. Germline loops: CDR1 DFQATT, CDR2 SNEGSKA (reference sequence). V lost 5 bases to trimming and J lost 1 base; unmatched junction nucleotides: 4. The CDR3 nucleotides are TGCAGTGCTGGGGGACTAACCCAAGAGACCCAGTACTTC. As protein: CSAGGLTQETQYF.

The J gene is TRBJ1-1, the V gene TRBV18; D unclear. Germline-derived CDR1 and CDR2 are KGHSH and LQKENI. The CDR3 loop spans 14 amino acids. Trimming took off 8 bases at V and 3 bases at J, with 16 bases between the two ends. This CDR3 reads CASLAESQYTEAFF. CDR3 DNA: TGTGCCAGCCTGGCGGAGTCCCAATACACTGAAGCTTTCTTT.

Details on this clonotype: A read error may explain this, as a much larger clone is one base away. The J gene is TRBJ2-5, the V gene TRBV27, with D possibly TRBD1 on 6 matching bases. The CDR3 extends over 16 amino acids. Germline CDR1 reads MNHEY; CDR2 reads SMNVEV (reference sequence). V dropped 5 bases and J dropped 4 bases, with 20 bases sitting between them. CDR3 bases: TGTGCCAGCAGTCCAAGGGTGGGGGCAGTCGGAGAGACCCAGTACTTC. Residues: CASSPRVGAVGETQYF.

The chain couples TRBV28 to TRBJ2-5, with a weak D call TRBD2 (5 bases). Germline V gene sequence: CDR1 MDHEN, CDR2 SYDVKM. Trimming took 7 bases from V and 5 from J, leaving 11 bases between them. This CDR3 has 12 amino acids. CDR3 bases: TGTGCCAGCAACCGGGGTAGGGAGACCCAGTACTTC. Its protein is CASNRGRETQYF.

The chain is built from TRBV4-3 and TRBJ2-7, with TRBD1 matching 8 bases. Germline lookup yields CDR1 LGHNA and CDR2 YSLEER. CDR3 length equals 16 residues. V dropped 0 bases and J dropped 1; count of bases not matched to a gene: 5. CDR3 bases: TGCGCCAGCAGCCAAGAGGGACGACAGGGGTCCTACGAGCAGTACTTC. Residues: CASSQEGRQGSYEQYF.

The chain carries TRBV28 and TRBJ2-2; D remains ambiguous. The CDR3 is 12 amino acids. Trimming took 11 bases from V and 0 from J, leaving 7 bases between them. Germline values: CDR1 MDHEN, CDR2 SYDVKM. CDR3 nucleotides: TGTGCCGGGGAATCGAACACCGGGGAGCTGTTTTTT. This translates into CAGESNTGELFF.